This TCR beta chain was found in a study of cytomegalovirus exposure and HLA in healthy donors. PCR amplification relied on 60 Vbeta primers (plus 13 Jbeta primers). The protocol was immunoSEQ multiplex PCR, while the TCRdb copy is restricted to in-frame clones and leaves out a portion. The sample lists about 150,000 clones, around 80% occurring once. Worth noting for this clone: Its specificity is unknown.

V was pared by 1 base and J by 5 bases, with 8 bases between. Germline lookup yields CDR1 SNHLY and CDR2 FYNNEI. CDR3 length: 14 amino acids. Findings of the study overall: It was likely that a cluster of highly shared sequence variants was a sequencing artifact.

The V and J genes are TRBV2 and TRBJ2-2, with D unclear. What was sequenced was PBMCs. The TCR originated in a middle-aged woman in good health and CMV-seropositive. The CDR3 nucleotides are TGTGCCAGCAGTGAAGATGGCAGAACCGGGGAGCTGTTTTTT. Protein product: CASSEDGRTGELFF.